Each of the 26 T cell receptor beta chains below was sequenced from the same sample in a study of T cells in Graves' hyperthyroidism and ophthalmopathy. What was amplified from RNA transcripts were TCR beta CDR3 regions. First-round RT-PCR of the TCR CDR3 relied on the HTBI primer set. TCRdb ran MiXCR on the multiplex PCR reads and lists one entry per CDR3 protein. The sample holds about 770,000 distinct CDR3 sequences, around 20% seen once. The sample comprised blood. These receptors were obtained from a woman in her forties or fifties with Graves' hyperthyroidism that later progressed to Graves' ophthalmopathy.

This clonotype was seen only a few times. For the CDR3, the DNA is TGTGCCAGCAGCCCCGAAGGAGGGTCGCTGAACACTGAAGCTTTCTTT. It yields the protein CASSPEGGSLNTEAFF. The chain is built from TRBV6-4 and TRBJ1-1, with no clear D. Germline V gene data show CDR1 as MRHNA and CDR2 as SNTAGT. V was cut by 6 bases and J by 0 bases, with 17 bases left in between. CDR3 length: 16 residues.

Many counts were recorded for this clonotype. The chain combines TRBV11-2 with TRBJ2-7; D is uncertain. V dropped 5 bases and J dropped 3 bases, with 20 bases sitting between them. Germline V lookup: CDR1 SGHAT, CDR2 FQNNGV. The CDR3 extends over 16 amino acids. Written as DNA, the CDR3 is TGTGCCAGCAGCCCGGCCCCACGGCCCCAGGTCTACGAGCAGTACTTC. It yields the protein CASSPAPRPQVYEQYF.

In its sample, this clonotype was seen a few times. This chain uses TRBV19 with TRBJ1-1; D is undetermined. V lost 1 base and J 1 base, leaving 7 bases between the germline ends. Germline values: CDR1 LNHDA, CDR2 SQIVND (reference sequence). CDR3 length: 14 residues. This CDR3 reads CASSIVPANTEAFF. The CDR3 DNA is TGTGCCAGTAGTATAGTACCCGCGAACACTGAAGCTTTCTTT.

This clonotype has ten or more counts. The V call is TRBV11-2, the J call TRBJ1-5; no clear D gene. The ends were cut back, 2 bases at V and 0 bases at J, with 8 bases in the middle. Germline CDR1 SGHAT, CDR2 FQNNGV. This CDR3 is built from 15 residues. The CDR3 coding sequence is TGTGCCAGCAGCTTAAACCCCAGTAGCAATCAGCCCCAGCATTTT. Amino acids: CASSLNPSSNQPQHF. Using reference TRBV11-2 and TRBJ1-5 for the parts outside the CDR3, the full variable domain is EAGVAQSPRYKIIEKRQSVAFWCNPISGHATLYWYQQILGQGPKLLIQFQNNGVVDDSQLPKDRFSAERLKGVDSTLKIQPAKLEDSAVYLCASSLNPSSNQPQHFGDGTRLSIL.

As regards this clonotype: A much larger clone is a single base away; this may be a read error. This CDR3 fails to terminate in the conserved phenylalanine or tryptophan, so it likely reflects a read error. This sequence joins TRBV18 and TRBJ2-1; no definite D call. In germline, CDR1 is KGHSH, CDR2 LQKENI. CDR3 length equals 16 residues. Trimming took 1 base from V and 0 from J, leaving 10 bases between them. CDR3: CASSPRLESSYNEQFL. The CDR3 DNA follows: TGTGCCAGCTCACCACGACTGGAGAGCTCCTACAATGAGCAGTTCCTC.

This clonotype was observed a few times. The chain joins TRBV12-3 or TRBV12-4 to TRBJ2-3; 7 bases map to TRBD2. The J segment lost 6 bases and the V segment lost 8 bases, leaving 5 bases of the junction unmatched. The CDR3 loop spans 12 amino acids. The CDR3 loop reads CASRGVPDTQYF. DNA of the CDR3: TGTGCCAGCCGGGGGGTGCCGGATACGCAGTATTTT.

The gene calls are TRBV4-1 and TRBJ1-5; perhaps TRBD1 as D (6 bases). Germline CDR1 MGHRA, CDR2 YSYEKL. V lost 1 base and J lost 6, with 13 bases in between. This CDR3 has 15 residues. The CDR3 protein is CASSQVLRGGQPQHF. The DNA for the CDR3 is TGCGCCAGCAGCCAAGTTCTCAGGGGTGGTCAGCCCCAGCATTTT.

This clonotype showed up just once. V usage is TRBV7-9 and J usage is TRBJ1-1; D unclear. V was cut by 6 bases and J by 5 bases, with 13 bases left in between. Germline V gene sequence: CDR1 SEHNR, CDR2 FQNEAQ (reference sequence). The CDR3 loop spans 13 amino acids. The CDR3 loop reads CASRGSLGTEAFF. The DNA for the CDR3 is TGTGCCAGCAGGGGATCCCTGGGGACTGAAGCTTTCTTT.

This clonotype was counted a few times. This chain joins TRBV5-6 and TRBJ1-5; weak D call: TRBD1 (6 bases). The CDR3 is 13 residues long. Germline lookup yields CDR1 SGHDT and CDR2 YYEEEE. Trimming stripped 3 bases from V and 5 bases from J, with 9 bases between. The CDR3 nucleotides are TGTGCCAGCAGCTCGGACAGTCATCAGCCCCAGCATTTT. This translates into CASSSDSHQPQHF.

The chain combines TRBV20-1 with TRBJ2-3, with 8 bases aligning to TRBD1. Germline trimming cut 1 base from V and 3 bases from J; bases unmatched to any gene: 9. The germline V gene has CDR1 DFQATT and CDR2 SNEGSKA (reference sequence). The CDR3 totals 16 residues. CDR3 sequence: CSARGGSGGATDTQYF. The CDR3 DNA follows: TGCAGTGCTAGAGGGGGTTCAGGGGGCGCGACAGATACGCAGTATTTT.

This clonotype was picked up a small number of times. This sequence joins TRBV4-1 and TRBJ2-1; 8 bases match TRBD1. Germline V gene sequence: CDR1 MGHRA, CDR2 YSYEKL. After removal of 4 bases from V and 0 bases from J, the junction contained 5 bases not matched to a gene. This CDR3 contains 16 residues. The CDR3 spells CASSRLQGGSYNEQFF. The CDR3 nucleotides read TGCGCCAGCAGCCGATTACAGGGGGGCTCCTACAATGAGCAGTTCTTC.

The table lists this clonotype with a few counts. This rearrangement joins TRBV4-2 to TRBJ2-7, with TRBD1 matching 10 bases. Germline-derived CDR1 and CDR2 are LGHNA and YNFKEQ. V shed 1 base and J 4 bases; nucleotides not matched to a gene: 13. The CDR3 has 18 amino acids. The CDR3 DNA is TGTGCCAGCAGCCAAGCAATTTACGTCGGACAGGGGGTATACGAGCAGTACTTC. Amino acids: CASSQAIYVGQGVYEQYF.

A few counts support this clonotype. V gene TRBV19 combines with J gene TRBJ1-1; 10 bases align to TRBD1. The CDR3 has 16 residues. V was clipped by 0 bases and J by 1 base; unmatched bases: 2. Germline-derived CDR1 and CDR2 are LNHDA and SQIVND (reference sequence). CDR3 sequence (DNA): TGTGCCAGTAGTATAGAGGGGACAGGGGCGAACACTGAAGCTTTCTTT. Translated: CASSIEGTGANTEAFF.

There are a few counts of this clonotype. The V call is TRBV10-1, the J call TRBJ1-1, with TRBD1 matching 8 bases. The CDR3 spans 16 residues. Germline values: CDR1 WNHNN, CDR2 SYGVQD (reference sequence). The V segment lost 3 bases and the J segment 2 bases; nucleotides outside the gene matches: 8. The CDR3 coding sequence is TGCGCCAGCAGTGAAGGGGCAGGGGGCGAAAACACTGAAGCTTTCTTT. It codes for CASSEGAGGENTEAFF.

Many counts were recorded for this clonotype. The CDR3 sequence is CASSLSINNEQFF. The DNA of the CDR3 is TGTGCCAGCAGCTTATCTATAAACAATGAGCAGTTCTTC. This chain connects TRBV11-3 to TRBJ2-1; the D is unclear. Germline V CDR1 and CDR2: SGHNT, YENEEA. The CDR3 is made up of 13 amino acids. V gave up 2 bases and J gave up 5 bases, with 7 bases separating them.

This clonotype was found once. The chain carries TRBV6-1 and TRBJ2-7; possibly TRBD2 for D (6 bases). The CDR3 loop spans 14 amino acids. Germline CDR1 reads MNHNS; CDR2 reads SASEGT. Trimming cost V 6 bases and J 4 bases, with 16 bases left between them. The CDR3 here is CASRYAGTGYEQYF. The CDR3, as DNA: TGTGCCAGCAGATACGCCGGGACTGGGTACGAGCAGTACTTC.

The chain couples TRBV9 to TRBJ2-7, with unresolved D. The ends were cut back, 3 bases at V and 9 bases at J, with 13 bases in the middle. The CDR3 totals 12 residues. CDR1 and CDR2 from the germline V gene are SGDLS and YYNGEE. The CDR3 nucleotides read TGTGCCAGCAGCGAGTGGGTTTTCGGGCAGTACTTC. Translated: CASSEWVFGQYF.

At least ten counts were recorded for this clonotype. The V and J genes are TRBV7-3 and TRBJ2-1; D remains unclear. This CDR3 spans 16 amino acids. V dropped 1 base and J dropped 3 bases, with 13 bases sitting between them. Looked up from germline, CDR1 is SGHTA and CDR2 is FQGTGA. The CDR3 region is CASSLNPEPGYNEQFF. Here the CDR3 DNA reads TGTGCCAGCAGCTTAAATCCGGAGCCGGGCTACAATGAGCAGTTCTTC.

The chain joins TRBV5-5 to TRBJ2-1, with unresolved D. V lost 6 bases and J lost 0, with 13 bases in between. CDR3 length: 15 amino acids. The germline V gene encodes CDR1 SGHKS and CDR2 YYEKEE (reference sequence). The CDR3: CASTTDGYSYNEQFF. In DNA form, the CDR3 reads TGTGCCAGCACCACGGACGGCTACTCCTACAATGAGCAGTTCTTC.

Only a few counts were recorded for this clonotype. The CDR3 loop reads CAIKPGLARVEQFF. Written as DNA, the CDR3 is TGTGCCATCAAGCCGGGACTAGCGAGGGTTGAGCAGTTCTTC. This chain joins TRBV10-3 and TRBJ2-1; 10 nucleotides line up with TRBD2. With V trimmed by 7 bases and J by 9 bases, 9 bases remained unmatched. CDR1 is ENHRY, CDR2 SYGVKD, per germline. This CDR3 spans 14 amino acids.

This clonotype was found many times. The V gene is TRBV20-1, the J gene TRBJ2-5, with D perhaps TRBD1 (6 bases). CDR1 DFQATT and CDR2 SNEGSKA come from the germline V gene (reference sequence). Trimming took 4 bases from V and 4 from J, leaving 16 bases between them. CDR3 length equals 14 residues. The CDR3 here is CSATPDSLRETQYF. DNA for the CDR3: TGCAGTGCTACCCCGGACAGCCTAAGAGAGACCCAGTACTTC.

This clonotype was counted a few times. This chain links TRBV5-1 with TRBJ2-3, with D unresolved. The ends were cut back, 3 bases at V and 0 bases at J, with 8 bases in the middle. CDR3 length: 14 amino acids. CDR1 and CDR2 from the germline V gene are SGHRS and YFSETQ. The CDR3 protein is CASSSPWSTDTQYF. CDR3 DNA sequence: TGCGCCAGCAGCTCACCCTGGAGCACAGATACGCAGTATTTT.

This clonotype was picked up a small number of times. The chain combines TRBV5-1 with TRBJ2-5; TRBD2 matches at 14 bases. Germline V gene lookup returns CDR1 SGHRS and CDR2 YFSETQ. The CDR3 runs 18 residues. J was trimmed by 2 bases and V by 2 bases; bases with no gene match: 8. CDR3 nucleotide sequence: TGCGCCAGCAGCTTCGGAGGGACTAGCGGGGGACCTCAAGAGACCCAGTACTTC. This sequence encodes CASSFGGTSGGPQETQYF.

A few counts support this clonotype. This chain connects TRBV3-1 to TRBJ1-2; TRBD1 aligns across 7 bases. Germline V gene sequence: CDR1 LGHDT, CDR2 YNNKEL (reference sequence). This CDR3 contains 15 residues. The junction had 8 bases not matched to a gene; V was cut back by 1 base and J by 6 bases. CDR3 residues: CASSQGYRGLNGYTF. DNA of the CDR3: TGTGCCAGCAGCCAAGGGTACAGGGGACTCAATGGCTACACCTTC.

Comments on this clonotype: A read error may produce the germline difference seen at one junction end. This chain uses TRBV20-1 with TRBJ1-2; D is unclear. The CDR3 has 15 residues. Germline CDR1 reads DFQATT; CDR2 reads SNEGSKA (reference sequence). The CDR3 DNA reads as TGCAGTGCCAGAGCGATTGAGGGCGCTGGCTATGGCTACACCTTC. This codes for CSARAIEGAGYGYTF.

This sequence joins TRBV9 and TRBJ2-2; D unclear. V shed 3 bases and J shed 2 bases, with 8 bases lying between them. This CDR3 has 14 amino acids. CDR1 and CDR2 from the germline V gene are SGDLS and YYNGEE. The CDR3 DNA reads TGTGCCAGCAGCGACGTCCCCAACACCGGGGAGCTGTTTTTT. Its translation is CASSDVPNTGELFF. Full variable domain (rest looked up from reference TRBV9 and TRBJ2-2): DSGVTQTPKHLITATGQRVTLRCSPRSGDLSVYWYQQSLDQGLQFLIQYYNGEERAKGNILERFSAQQFPDLHSELNLSSLELGDSALYFCASSDVPNTGELFFGEGSRLTVL.